These 14 T cell receptor beta chains share one sample of origin, sequenced in a study of blood T cells in healthy people across ages (dated by TCRdb to about 2015). The method behind the library was 5' RACE. Sequenced using an Illumina HiSeq 2500. The second PCR ran for about 6 to 11 cycles and used a J-beta primer mix along with a sample-barcoded 5' primer. TCRdb trimmed the raw reads at Q25, called clones with MiXCR and kept productive beta chains. When rows share a CDR3 protein, they turn into one entry using the most common DNA and genes. Here the sample has around 1.7 million distinct CDR3 sequences; approximately 30% occur a single time. The top ten hold over 7% of the sample. Sequences were obtained from blood. The receptors shown here come from a woman aged 30 to 39 in good health.

Many counts were recorded for this clonotype. This chain connects TRBV15 to TRBJ1-1; unclear D gene. Germline V CDR1 and CDR2: LNHNV, YYDKDF (reference sequence). V was trimmed by 0 bases and J by 0 bases, leaving 8 bases between them. The CDR3 runs to 15 residues. The CDR3 reads CATSRDVRMNTEAFF. The CDR3 DNA reads as TGTGCCACCAGCAGAGATGTTCGGATGAACACTGAAGCTTTCTTT. The full variable domain, rest sourced from reference TRBV15 and TRBJ1-1, is DAMVIQNPRYQVTQFGKPVTLSCSQTLNHNVMYWYQQKSSQAPKLLFHYYDKDFNNEADTPDNFQSRRPNTSFCFLDIRSPGLGDTAMYLCATSRDVRMNTEAFFGQGTRLTVV.

Of note for this clonotype: A much larger clone is a single base away; this may be a read error. V and J are TRBV29-1 and TRBJ2-1; D assignment may be TRBD1 or TRBD2 (6 bases each). The CDR3 sequence is 13 residues long. Trimming left V 4 bases short and J 13 bases short, with 20 bases between. The germline CDR1 and CDR2 sequences are SQVTM and ANQGSEA. CDR3 residues: CSVGSGGRVTQFF. In nucleotides, the CDR3 is TGCAGCGTTGGATCCGGGGGCAGGGTGACCCAGTTCTTC.

Concerning this clonotype: A much more abundant neighbour one base away suggests this may be a read error. V gene TRBV12-3 or TRBV12-4 combines with J gene TRBJ2-7, with D possibly TRBD1 on 6 matching bases. This CDR3 has 15 residues. The CDR3 loop reads CARSSDTDSFLEQYF. CDR3 in DNA: TGTGCCCGCAGCTCCGATACGGACAGCTTCTTGGAGCAGTACTTC.

Here the CDR3 reads CASSPRRAGGPSDTQYF. CDR3 bases: TGTGCCAGCAGCCCCAGACGGGCGGGGGGGCCCTCAGATACGCAGTATTTT. This chain links TRBV9 with TRBJ2-3, with TRBD2 matching 9 bases. Germline CDR1 SGDLS, CDR2 YYNGEE. This CDR3 comprises 17 residues. The V gene end was trimmed by 4 bases and the J gene end by 4 bases; junction bases not matched to a gene: 13. Complete variable domain (other parts from reference TRBV9 and TRBJ2-3): DSGVTQTPKHLITATGQRVTLRCSPRSGDLSVYWYQQSLDQGLQFLIQYYNGEERAKGNILERFSAQQFPDLHSELNLSSLELGDSALYFCASSPRRAGGPSDTQYFGPGTRLTVL.

This chain links TRBV4-1 with TRBJ2-7, with TRBD2 identical over 11 bases. Germline CDR1 and CDR2: MGHRA and YSYEKL. The V segment lost 2 bases and the J segment 3 bases; nucleotides outside the gene matches: 6. The CDR3 is made up of 16 amino acids. CDR3 protein: CASSQPLAGGHYEQYF. The CDR3 DNA follows: TGCGCCAGCAGCCAACCCCTAGCGGGGGGCCACTACGAGCAGTACTTC.

The V gene is TRBV11-2, the J gene TRBJ2-3; no definite D call. V lost 0 bases, J lost 8 bases, and 12 bases lay in between. Germline CDR1 is SGHAT and CDR2 is FQNNGV. This CDR3 has 14 amino acids. CDR3 DNA sequence: TGTGCCAGCAGCTTAGAGGCAGGATTAAGTACGCAGTATTTT. This translates into CASSLEAGLSTQYF.

This clonotype was seen once. V and J are TRBV9 and TRBJ2-5, with D uncertain. The CDR3 length is 13 residues. Germline CDR1 SGDLS, CDR2 YYNGEE. Trimming took 0 bases from V and 7 from J, leaving 10 bases between them. The DNA for the CDR3 is TGTGCCAGCAGCGTAGACTCACTGGGGACCCAGTACTTC. Translated, it gives CASSVDSLGTQYF.

There are a few counts of this clonotype. CDR3 sequence reads: CASSQADRASGANVLTF. Here the CDR3 DNA reads TGTGCCAGCAGCCAAGCGGACAGGGCATCTGGGGCCAACGTCCTGACTTTC. The V and J genes are TRBV14 and TRBJ2-6; TRBD1 matches at 8 bases. With 1 base clipped from V and 1 base from J, the junction kept 3 bases outside the gene matches. The CDR3 loop spans 17 amino acids. Germline V gene sequence: CDR1 SGHDN, CDR2 FVKESK.

This clonotype was detected many times. V gene TRBV29-1 combines with J gene TRBJ2-6; D call uncertain. The CDR3 consists of 15 residues. Trimming removed 5 bases from V and 0 bases from J, with 11 bases in between. Germline CDR1 reads SQVTM; CDR2 reads ANQGSEA. The DNA of the CDR3 is TGCAGCGTTTTGGGCCAAGTCTCTGGGGCCAACGTCCTGACTTTC. The encoded protein is CSVLGQVSGANVLTF.

This chain links TRBV7-2 with TRBJ2-6, with a possible D match to TRBD1 (6 bases). The CDR3 is 16 residues long. Trimming took off 2 bases at V and 3 bases at J, with 11 bases between the two ends. From germline, CDR1 is SGHTA and CDR2 FQGNSA. Written as DNA, the CDR3 is TGTGCCAGCAGCTTAAGGACAGTCGGTGGGGCCAACGTCCTGACTTTC. It encodes CASSLRTVGGANVLTF.

This clonotype came up a few times. This sequence joins TRBV20-1 and TRBJ2-1; perhaps TRBD2 as D (6 bases). Per germline, CDR1 DFQATT and CDR2 SNEGSKA (reference sequence). CDR3 length: 14 amino acids. V gave up 3 bases and J gave up 2 bases, with 11 bases separating them. This CDR3 is CSARAGPPYNEQFF. The CDR3, as DNA: TGCAGTGCTAGGGCGGGGCCCCCCTACAATGAGCAGTTCTTC.

This clonotype was seen a handful of times. The rearrangement joins TRBV7-9 to TRBJ1-1, with D perhaps TRBD1 (5 bases). Germline CDR1 reads SEHNR; CDR2 reads FQNEAQ (reference sequence). The V end was cut by 5 bases, the J end by 7 bases, with 14 bases between. The CDR3 length is 13 residues. The CDR3 reads CASSLLGEIEAFF. The CDR3 region has the DNA TGTGCCAGCAGCCTTCTAGGGGAGATTGAAGCTTTCTTT.

This clonotype came up a few times. The gene calls are TRBV4-1 and TRBJ2-7, with no clear D. The germline CDR1 and CDR2 sequences are MGHRA and YSYEKL. Trimming cost V 0 bases and J 7 bases, with 16 bases left between them. The CDR3 covers 15 residues. In DNA form, the CDR3 reads TGCGCCAGCAGCCAAGATAGGACCCTCGTATTTGAGCAGTACTTC. As protein: CASSQDRTLVFEQYF.

This clonotype appeared many times. The chain is built from TRBV28 and TRBJ2-3; D not certain. This CDR3 is built from 12 residues. V was cut by 8 bases and J by 2 bases, with 8 bases left in between. The germline gives CDR1 MDHEN, CDR2 SYDVKM. CDR3 region: CASEATTDTQYF. The CDR3 region has the DNA TGTGCCAGCGAGGCTACCACAGATACGCAGTATTTT. Complete variable domain (other parts from reference TRBV28 and TRBJ2-3): DVKVTQSSRYLVKRTGEKVFLECVQDMDHENMFWYRQDPGLGLRLIYFSYDVKMKEKGDIPEGYSVSREKKERFSLILESASTNQTSMYLCASEATTDTQYFGPGTRLTVL.